The sequence of this TCR beta chain was determined in a study of T cell responses to AZD1222 COVID-19 vaccine. Repertoires were generated with immunoSEQ multiplex PCR, while TCRdb's copy carries only in-frame clones and drops some. Of 65,000 to 85,000 clones in the sample, roughly 90% are singletons; the top ten hold roughly 4.8%. In germline, CDR1 is MNHEY, CDR2 SVGAGI. V lost 0 bases, J lost 5 bases, and 17 bases lay in between. The CDR3 covers 16 residues. The sequenced sample was peripheral blood, obtained on day 0 of AZD1222 vaccination. The source is an adult in good health. The chain links TRBV6-5 to TRBJ2-7; TRBD2 might be the D (7 bases). CDR3 coding DNA: TGTGCCAGCAGTTACTCACGGGGGGCCAGTGTGAACGAGCAGTACTTC. Protein product: CASSYSRGASVNEQYF.